This record concerns one T cell receptor (beta chain) sequence. The data were taken from a study of blood T cell repertoires in COVID-19. About the study: COVID-19 samples collected from the United States, Italy and Spain covered acute and convalescent phases.

In the original analysis: Reference gene primer amplification yielded estimated nucleated cell counts. Assay used: immunoSEQ multiplex PCR; TCRdb lists only in-frame clones, some missing. V, J and clone size derive from that table, while D and trimming were established from the DNA sequence. The sample holds some 170,000 clones, 90% seen once. V trimming: 3 bases; J trimming: 2 bases; junction bases outside the gene matches: 5. The CDR3 loop spans 15 amino acids. Germline V gene sequence: CDR1 LNHDA, CDR2 SQIVND (reference sequence). J is TRBJ2-7 and V is TRBV19, with TRBD1 matching 9 bases. The sample was peripheral blood. The origin of this receptor is a man aged 55 to 69 with active or convalescent COVID-19. CDR3 residues: CASSIDRGVTYEQYF. The CDR3 DNA reads as TGTGCCAGTAGTATTGACAGGGGGGTGACCTACGAGCAGTACTTC.